The 7 T cell receptor beta chains given below trace back to one sample, sequenced in a study of CD8+CD57+ T cells in acquired aplastic anemia. Genomic DNA acted as the template from which TCR beta VDJ combination and CDR3 sequence profiling were carried out. Using its own MiXCR run on the reads, TCRdb lists one record per CDR3 protein. The table includes about 190,000 distinct CDR3 sequences, roughly half detected once. The sequencing sample was made of sorted CD4+, CD8+, or CD8+CD57+ T cells (not recorded which) from PBMCs. These receptors were collected from a human donor in good health, serving as a control.

This clonotype came up a few times. A much more abundant neighbour one base away suggests this may be a read error. The rearrangement links TRBV6-2 or TRBV6-3 to TRBJ1-1; a possible D gene is TRBD1 (6 bases). This CDR3 has 13 amino acids. Per germline, CDR1 MNHEY and CDR2 SVGEGT. CDR3 residues: CASRRGMNTEALF. CDR3 in DNA: TGTGCCAGCAGAAGGGGGATGAACACTGAAGCTCTCTTT.

J is TRBJ1-1 and V is TRBV24-1; 8 bases are shared with TRBD1. J gave up 2 bases and V 5 bases, and 3 bases lay outside the gene matches. Germline CDR1 KGHDR, CDR2 SFDVKD. The CDR3 sequence is 14 residues long. CDR3 sequence reads: CATSAQGGNTEAFF. For the CDR3, the DNA is TGTGCCACCAGTGCACAGGGGGGTAACACTGAAGCTTTCTTT.

This clonotype occurred many times. As DNA, the CDR3 is TGTGCCAGCAGAAAAGGACAGGGGGCGGCCTACGAGCAGTACTTC. Its protein product is CASRKGQGAAYEQYF. This sequence joins TRBV6-2 or TRBV6-3 and TRBJ2-7; TRBD1 matches 11 bases. The trim removed 6 bases at V and 2 bases at J, leaving 6 bases unmatched. This CDR3 spans 15 amino acids. Germline CDR1 is MNHEY and CDR2 is SVGEGT.

The table lists this clonotype with many counts. The J gene is TRBJ2-3, the V gene TRBV28; D uncertain. Trimming stripped 5 bases from V and 1 base from J, with 13 bases between. This CDR3 has 15 amino acids. The germline CDR1 and CDR2 sequences are MDHEN and SYDVKM. DNA of the CDR3: TGTGCCAGCAGTCGACGGCTTACGCGCACAGATACGCAGTATTTT. This sequence encodes CASSRRLTRTDTQYF.

This clonotype was seen more than once but under ten times. The V call is TRBV12-3 or TRBV12-4, the J call TRBJ1-6, with D tentatively TRBD1 (6 bases). This CDR3 is built from 13 residues. V gave up 2 bases and J gave up 10 bases, with 9 bases separating them. CDR3 loop: CASSLIGGSPLHF. The CDR3 DNA follows: TGTGCCAGCAGTTTAATCGGGGGCTCACCCCTCCACTTT.

The sample holds a few counts of this clonotype. The CDR3 bases are TGTGCCAGCAGCCCCCGGACAGGGGGGGAGAGCTACACCTTC. This encodes CASSPRTGGESYTF. This chain links TRBV7-8 with TRBJ1-2; TRBD1 matches 10 bases. This CDR3 spans 14 amino acids. V was clipped by 5 bases and J by 9 bases; unmatched bases: 9. Per the germline V gene, CDR1 is SGHVS and CDR2 is FQNEAQ.

Many counts were recorded for this clonotype. This sequence joins TRBV5-1 and TRBJ2-7; 13 bases align to TRBD2. The CDR3 is made up of 19 amino acids. CDR1 and CDR2 (germline): SGHRS, YFSETQ. V gave up 5 bases and J gave up 0 bases; unmatched junction bases: 14. CDR3 amino acids: CASSSTTSGGAPLSYEQYF. The CDR3 bases are TGCGCCAGCAGTTCTACTACTAGCGGGGGGGCACCCCTCTCCTACGAGCAGTACTTC.